The 17 T cell receptor beta chains listed next were all sequenced from one sample in a study of T cell repertoires in cytomegalovirus infection. No antigen has been identified for these receptors. TCRdb reanalysed the reads using MiXCR and keeps one entry per CDR3 protein. The profile shows about a million distinct CDR3 sequences, around 29% of them singletons. Sequenced material: cultured CD8+ T cells from PBMCs, taken from culture after CMV antigen stimulation. Every receptor here comes from a human donor in good health (CMV status not recorded). Some clones in this sample may be carry-over from other donors' samples.

V is TRBV6-8 and J is TRBJ1-2, with a tentative D call TRBD1 (5 bases). Trimming cost V 5 bases and J 8 bases, with 21 bases left between them. CDR1 is MNHGY and CDR2 is SAAAGT in the germline V gene. The CDR3 is made up of 15 amino acids. The CDR3 is CASSLTTGGKGGYTF. CDR3 DNA sequence: TGTGCCAGCAGTCTCACCACCGGGGGGAAAGGCGGCTACACCTTC.

This clonotype was seen a few times. This chain links TRBV29-1 with TRBJ2-1; the match to TRBD1 covers 9 bases. This CDR3 spans 15 amino acids. CDR1 and CDR2 (germline): SQVTM, ANQGSEA. The trim removed 0 bases at V and 5 bases at J, leaving 5 bases unmatched. The CDR3 is CSVEDDRGLDNEQFF. Here the CDR3 DNA reads TGCAGCGTTGAAGATGACAGGGGGTTAGACAATGAGCAGTTCTTC.

V and J are TRBV20-1 and TRBJ2-3; weak D call: TRBD1 (5 bases). This CDR3 comprises 14 residues. Germline CDR1 DFQATT, CDR2 SNEGSKA (reference sequence). The V end lost 6 bases, the J end lost 4 bases, and 17 bases lay between the germline ends. The CDR3 DNA is TGCAGTGCGGCCCAAGGGTTAGGGGCAGATACGCAGTATTTT. Protein product: CSAAQGLGADTQYF.

This clonotype was detected ten times or more. The rearrangement uses TRBV7-2 and TRBJ2-7; possibly TRBD1 for D (5 bases). The germline V gene has CDR1 SGHTA and CDR2 FQGNSA. The CDR3 contains 13 residues. V lost 3 bases and J 3 bases, leaving 9 bases between the germline ends. The CDR3 loop is CASSFSDIYEQYV. The CDR3 coding sequence is TGTGCCAGCAGCTTCTCGGACATCTACGAGCAGTACGTC.

This chain uses TRBV25-1 with TRBJ2-5; D is ambiguous. Per germline, CDR1 MGHDK and CDR2 SYGVNS. Trimming took 7 bases from V and 5 from J, leaving 11 bases between them. The CDR3 covers 12 residues. The chain's CDR3 is CASTHRSETQYF. In nucleotides, the CDR3 is TGTGCCAGCACCCACCGGTCGGAGACCCAGTACTTC.

The chain combines TRBV20-1 with TRBJ2-7; D ambiguous. Germline V gives CDR1 DFQATT, CDR2 SNEGSKA (reference sequence). This CDR3 has 12 residues. Trimming took off 0 bases at V and 4 bases at J, with 7 bases between the two ends. The CDR3 DNA sequence: TGCAGTGCTAGAGAGGTTGGGTACGAGCAGTACTTC. Protein product: CSAREVGYEQYF.

The chain employs TRBV6-5 and TRBJ2-7; maybe TRBD2 (6 bases). Looked up from germline, CDR1 is MNHEY and CDR2 is SVGAGI. The CDR3 is made up of 15 amino acids. Trimming cost V 0 bases and J 4 bases, with 13 bases left between them. Here the CDR3 DNA reads TGTGCCAGCAGTTACTCTCGGGGGACCAAATACGAGCAGTACTTC. It encodes CASSYSRGTKYEQYF.

The chain combines TRBV5-6 with TRBJ2-7, with a tentative D call TRBD2 (5 bases). This CDR3 has 14 residues. Germline-derived CDR1 and CDR2 are SGHDT and YYEEEE. With 4 bases removed from V and 3 bases from J, the gap between germline ends came to 14 bases. The CDR3 loop is CASSLGVGVYEQYF. CDR3 bases: TGTGCCAGCAGCCTCGGGGTCGGGGTCTACGAGCAGTACTTC.

This clonotype was seen more than once but under ten times. The chain has TRBV7-9 and TRBJ2-1; D is unclear. In germline, CDR1 is SEHNR, CDR2 FQNEAQ (reference sequence). V lost 4 bases and J lost 4, with 11 bases in between. There are 14 residues in the CDR3. Here the CDR3 DNA reads TGTGCCAGCAGCTCCGAAGGAGATTACAATGAGCAGTTCTTC. Translation gives CASSSEGDYNEQFF. The full variable domain, with the rest looked up from reference TRBV7-9 and TRBJ2-1, is DTGVSQNPRHKITKRGQNVTFRCDPISEHNRLYWYRQTLGQGPEFLTYFQNEAQLEKSRLLSDRFSAERPKGSFSTLEIQRTEQGDSAMYLCASSSEGDYNEQFFGPGTRLTVL.

The table lists this clonotype with a few counts. The J gene is TRBJ1-1, the V gene TRBV6-2 or TRBV6-3, with D unresolved. Germline assignment: CDR1 MNHEY and CDR2 SVGEGT. The CDR3 length is 12 residues. Trimming pared 7 bases from V and 4 bases from J, leaving 10 bases between. This CDR3 reads CASKDTSTEAFF. CDR3 coding DNA: TGTGCCAGCAAAGACACCTCCACTGAAGCTTTCTTT.

For this clonotype: Since a much larger clone is just one base distant, this may be a read error. The chain is built from TRBV7-8 and TRBJ2-2; 7 bases are shared with TRBD1. Trimming cost V 2 bases and J 3 bases; bases outside gene matches: 12. The CDR3 runs 18 residues. Germline V gene data show CDR1 as SGHVS and CDR2 as FQNEAQ. DNA of the CDR3: TGTGCCAGCAGCTTACCCACCGGGACAGATGCGGACACCGGGGAGCTGTTTTTT. Translating gives CASSLPTGTDADTGELFF.

A few counts support this clonotype. CDR3 nucleotides: TGTGCCAGCAGTCCCGGGACTTTGTTCACCGGGGAGCTGTTTTTT. Its protein product is CASSPGTLFTGELFF. The chain couples TRBV6-6 to TRBJ2-2; D is possibly TRBD2 (6 bases). The germline V and J ends were trimmed by 5 bases and 4 bases, with 14 bases remaining between them. This CDR3 comprises 15 residues. Germline CDR1 and CDR2: MNHNY and SVGAGI (reference sequence).

This clonotype has a count of ten or more. This sequence joins TRBV12-5 and TRBJ1-2, with D maybe TRBD1 (5 bases). V was shortened by 2 bases and J by 8 bases, with 18 bases between the two germline ends. Germline-derived CDR1 and CDR2 are LGHNT and FRNRAP. The CDR3 covers 15 residues. The CDR3 here is CASGLPTQGLEGYTF. The CDR3, as DNA: TGTGCTAGTGGTTTGCCAACGCAGGGTTTGGAGGGCTACACCTTC. Combining the CDR3 with reference TRBV12-5 and TRBJ1-2 gives the whole variable domain DARVTQTPRHKVTEMGQEVTMRCQPILGHNTVFWYRQTMMQGLELLAYFRNRAPLDDSGMPKDRFSAEMPDATLATLKIQPSEPRDSAVYFCASGLPTQGLEGYTFGSGTRLTVV.

The chain combines TRBV5-6 with TRBJ1-5; 7 nucleotides match TRBD1. CDR1 is SGHDT and CDR2 is YYEEEE in the germline V gene. CDR3 length: 16 residues. V lost 4 bases, J lost 0 bases, and 7 bases stayed unmatched. CDR3 sequence: CASSQGQDYSNQPQHF. The DNA for the CDR3 is TGTGCCAGCAGCCAAGGACAGGACTATAGCAATCAGCCCCAGCATTTT.

This rearrangement joins TRBV7-9 to TRBJ2-3, with D perhaps being TRBD1 or TRBD2 (6 bases each). V was pared by 4 bases and J by 1 base, with 12 bases between. The CDR3 length is 15 residues. CDR1 is SEHNR, CDR2 FQNEAQ, per germline (reference sequence). CDR3 in DNA: TGTGCCAGCAGCTCCTCAGGGGAGGGCACAGATACGCAGTATTTT. Amino acids: CASSSSGEGTDTQYF.

The chain links TRBV5-4 to TRBJ2-1; 9 positions agree with TRBD2. Trimming removed 3 bases from V and 4 bases from J; junction bases left unmatched: 14. Per the germline V gene, CDR1 is SGHNT and CDR2 is YYREEE (reference sequence). The CDR3 length is 18 residues. The CDR3 protein is CASSWASGTPTHYNEQFF. The CDR3 region has the DNA TGTGCCAGCAGCTGGGCTAGCGGGACACCCACACATTACAATGAGCAGTTCTTC.

This chain joins TRBV29-1 and TRBJ1-1; unclear D gene. Trimming removed 2 bases at V and 7 bases at J, with 11 bases between. Per germline, CDR1 SQVTM and CDR2 ANQGSEA. CDR3 length: 12 amino acids. CDR3 coding DNA: TGCAGCGTTGAAAAGTGGGCCCTTGAAGCTTTCTTT. Protein sequence: CSVEKWALEAFF.